The clone carrying this T cell receptor beta chain was seen a few times. This sample was taken from a study of blood T cell repertoires in COVID-19. As for the study in general: Recovered participants had two consecutive negative NP/OP PCR tests, healthcare professional clearance, or symptom resolution. COVID-19 samples, acute and convalescent, were from the United States, Italy and Spain.

Libraries were prepared by immunoSEQ multiplex PCR; TCRdb keeps only in-frame clonotypes and omits some of them. Of some 190,000 clones detected, roughly nine tenths appear once; the ten largest clones hold 20% to 25%. Germline assignment: CDR1 SGDLS and CDR2 YYNGEE. CDR3 size: 14 residues. Trimming took 4 bases from V and 5 from J; bases not matched to a gene: 5. The receptor's source is a woman aged 40 to 50 in a cohort exposed to, infected with or recovered from COVID-19 (not recorded which). The specimen sequenced was PBMCs or T cells enriched from blood (not recorded which). The chain employs TRBV9 and TRBJ1-5; 8 nucleotides align to TRBD1. The CDR3 protein is CASSPGQVDQPQHF. The CDR3 DNA reads TGTGCCAGCAGCCCGGGACAGGTAGATCAGCCCCAGCATTTT.